What follows are 6 T cell receptor beta chains derived from one specimen sequenced in a study of blood T cell repertoires in COVID-19. TCRdb's table, derived via immunoSEQ multiplex PCR, lists solely in-frame clones and lacks some. The repertoire includes about 110,000 clones, roughly four fifths of them detected once, and 15% to 20% sits in the top ten. Sequencing input: peripheral blood. Every receptor here comes from a woman in her sixties or seventies with acute or convalescent COVID-19.

The chain recombines TRBV30 with TRBJ2-3; the match to TRBD1 covers 9 bases. V dropped 0 bases and J dropped 2; count of bases not matched to a gene: 3. Germline V CDR1 and CDR2: GTSNPN, SVGIG (reference sequence). The CDR3 runs 15 residues. The CDR3 is CAWSVGQGFTDTQYF. The CDR3 bases are TGTGCCTGGAGTGTAGGACAGGGGTTCACAGATACGCAGTATTTT.

This chain links TRBV7-3 with TRBJ2-1; the match to TRBD2 covers 13 bases. The CDR3 consists of 15 residues. Germline CDR1 and CDR2: SGHTA and FQGTGA. The J segment lost 9 bases and the V segment lost 5 bases, leaving 7 bases of the junction unmatched. This CDR3 is CASSPTSGGAGEQFF. For the CDR3, the DNA is TGTGCCAGCAGCCCCACTAGCGGGGGGGCTGGTGAGCAGTTCTTC.

Here the CDR3 reads CASSFGQTYEQYF. As DNA, the CDR3 is TGTGCCAGCAGCTTTGGACAGACCTACGAGCAGTACTTC. This sequence joins TRBV5-6 and TRBJ2-7; possible D gene TRBD1, 6 bases. This CDR3 has 13 residues. Trimming pared 2 bases from V and 2 bases from J, leaving 8 bases between. Germline loops: CDR1 SGHDT, CDR2 YYEEEE. Full variable domain (remainder filled in from reference TRBV5-6 and TRBJ2-7): DAGVTQSPTHLIKTRGQQVTLRCSPKSGHDTVSWYQQALGQGPQFIFQYYEEEERQRGNFPDRFSGHQFPNYSSELNVNALLLGDSALYLCASSFGQTYEQYFGPGTRLTVT.

The table lists this clone with a few counts. V is TRBV29-1 and J is TRBJ1-2; 9 bases match TRBD1. The CDR3 runs 18 residues. Germline V CDR1 and CDR2: SQVTM, ANQGSEA. The V gene end was trimmed by 4 bases and the J gene end by 2 bases; junction bases not matched to a gene: 17. Here the CDR3 DNA reads TGCAGCGTTGGAACAGGGGGCGCAGATCCCCGCGGGAACTATGGCTACACCTTC. Its protein product is CSVGTGGADPRGNYGYTF.

The chain recombines TRBV27 with TRBJ1-4; 8 bases line up with TRBD1. V dropped 6 bases and J dropped 3; count of bases not matched to a gene: 9. The CDR3 is 16 amino acids. Looked up from germline, CDR1 is MNHEY and CDR2 is SMNVEV (reference sequence). The CDR3 region is CASSPRQGRSNEKLFF. CDR3 nucleotide sequence: TGTGCCAGCAGCCCCCGACAGGGGAGATCTAATGAAAAACTGTTTTTT.

CDR3: CASSLDLDRRSYEQYF. CDR3 sequence (DNA): TGTGCCAGCAGCTTAGATCTGGACAGGCGCTCCTACGAGCAGTACTTC. The chain combines TRBV11-3 with TRBJ2-7; 7 nucleotides align to TRBD1. CDR1 and CDR2 from the germline V gene are SGHNT and YENEEA. The CDR3 sequence is 16 residues long. V lost 0 bases, J lost 0 bases, and 5 bases stayed unmatched.